This TCR beta chain was captured in a study of blood T cell repertoires in COVID-19. Under the authors' procedure: Scientists estimated how many nucleated cells there were by amplifying reference gene primers. Using immunoSEQ multiplex PCR, the repertoire was profiled, and TCRdb retains in-frame clones only, with some absent. The V and J calls and the clone size are those of that table, but D and trimming were determined from the DNA. The sample has 110,000 to 150,000 clones; roughly 84% are singletons. The CDR3 length is 15 residues. CDR1 is MNHEY, CDR2 SVGAGI, per germline. Deletions cut 2 bases from V and 0 bases from J, with 7 bases between.

This receptor was taken from a man aged 55 to 70 with active or convalescent COVID-19. The chain recombines TRBV6-5 with TRBJ1-4; D unresolved. Sequenced: peripheral blood. The CDR3 nucleotides are TGTGCCAGCAGTTACGACGGGACAACTAATGAAAAACTGTTTTTT. Protein: CASSYDGTTNEKLFF.